A selection of T cell receptor beta chains follows, all from one sample in a study of blood T cell repertoires in COVID-19. Profiling relied on immunoSEQ multiplex PCR, and the TCRdb table lists in-frame clones only, not all of them. The sample has 90,000 or so clones, around 87% seen once; the top ten hold about 18%. Sequencing was performed on peripheral blood. These receptors originate from a human donor in a cohort sampled during active COVID-19. The CDR3 runs from the conserved cysteine through the conserved F or W. A D gene is named only where the DNA matches it firmly. The size of a clone is reported for some rows only, either as once, few or many, or as a class for expanded clones.

V: TRBV18; size: NA; D: NA; J: TRBJ1-2; length: 13; DNA: TGTGCCAGCTCGCCAGACAAAAACTATGGCTACACCTTC; CDR3: CASSPDKNYGYTF
V: TRBV5-6; size: NA; D: NA; J: TRBJ2-7; length: 16; DNA: TGTGCCAGCAGCTCCGCAGGTGACAGTTATACCTACGAGCAGTACTTC; CDR3: CASSSAGDSYTYEQYF
V: TRBV4-1; size: NA; D: NA; J: TRBJ2-1; length: 13; DNA: TGCGCCAGCAGCCAAGGAGAGAGGAATGAGCAGTTCTTC; CDR3: CASSQGERNEQFF
V: TRBV5-6; size: NA; D: TRBD1; J: TRBJ2-3; length: 14; DNA: TGTGCCAGCAGCTTCGGGGACAGGAGAGATACGCAGTATTTT; CDR3: CASSFGDRRDTQYF
V: TRBV2; size: once; D: NA; J: TRBJ1-1; length: 11; DNA: TGTGCCAGCAGACTTGAGCTTGAAGCTTTCTTT; CDR3: CASRLELEAFF
V: TRBV5-1; size: once; D: NA; J: TRBJ1-2; length: 15; DNA: TGCGCCAGCAGCTTGGCTTTCGGGGTTGACGATGGCTACACCTTC; CDR3: CASSLAFGVDDGYTF
V: TRBV20-1; size: NA; D: NA; J: TRBJ2-1; length: 13; DNA: TGCAGTGCTTGTGGGGGCCCCTACAATGAGCAGTTCTTC; CDR3: CSACGGPYNEQFF
V: TRBV11-3; size: many; D: NA; J: TRBJ2-2; length: 14; DNA: TGTGCCAGCAGCTTAGGGGCCCCCGACGGGGAGCTGTTTTTT; CDR3: CASSLGAPDGELFF
V: TRBV19; size: NA; D: TRBD2; J: TRBJ2-5; length: 16; DNA: TGTGCCAGTAGTATAGCCCAGCGGGGGGGACAAGAGACCCAGTACTTC; CDR3: CASSIAQRGGQETQYF
V: TRBV27; size: few; D: NA; J: TRBJ1-6; length: 9; DNA: TGTGCCCGGAGGGATTTCCTCCACTTT; CDR3: CARRDFLHF
V: TRBV6-6; size: NA; D: NA; J: TRBJ2-3; length: 12; DNA: TGTGCCAGCAGAAGAGACACAGATACGCAGTATTTT; CDR3: CASRRDTDTQYF
V: TRBV10-2; size: NA; D: NA; J: TRBJ1-2; length: 17; DNA: TGCGCCAGCAGTGAGTCGGGGGCAGGGGCCTCTAACTATGGCTACACCTTC; CDR3: CASSESGAGASNYGYTF
V: TRBV4-2; size: NA; D: NA; J: TRBJ1-2; length: 16; DNA: TGTGCCAGCAGCCAACACCGACAGGCCGACCTCTATGGCTACACCTTC; CDR3: CASSQHRQADLYGYTF
V: TRBV6-6; size: many; D: TRBD1; J: TRBJ1-2; length: 13; DNA: TGTGCCAGCAGCCTGGGACAGATCTATGGCTACACCTTC; CDR3: CASSLGQIYGYTF
V: TRBV5-8; size: once; D: NA; J: TRBJ2-7; length: 11; DNA: TGTGCCAGCAGCTTTACCCTCGGTCAGTACTTC; CDR3: CASSFTLGQYF
V: TRBV9; size: once; D: TRBD1; J: TRBJ2-3; length: 15; DNA: TGTGCCAGCAGCGTAGGCGTAACAGGGGCAGATACGCAGTATTTT; CDR3: CASSVGVTGADTQYF
V: TRBV11-2; size: NA; D: NA; J: TRBJ1-2; length: 12; DNA: TGTGCCAGCAGCTCCTACAACTATGGCTACACCTTC; CDR3: CASSSYNYGYTF
V: TRBV7-2; size: once; D: NA; J: TRBJ1-6; length: 15; DNA: TGTGCCAGCAGCTTAGTTTCAGGGGCCAATTCACCCCTCCACTTT; CDR3: CASSLVSGANSPLHF
V: TRBV28; size: NA; D: NA; J: TRBJ1-4; length: 13; DNA: TGTGCCTATCAAGGGCAGGGAAATGAAAAACTGTTTTTT; CDR3: CAYQGQGNEKLFF
V: TRBV6-5; size: NA; D: TRBD1; J: TRBJ1-4; length: 13; DNA: TGTGCCAGCAGTTACGGGACAGTTGAAAAACTGTTTTTT; CDR3: CASSYGTVEKLFF
V: TRBV28; size: NA; D: NA; J: TRBJ2-3; length: 16; DNA: TGTGCCAGCAGTTTACCGGGGGGCGCGAGATTAGATACGCAGTATTTT; CDR3: CASSLPGGARLDTQYF
V: TRBV5-5; size: NA; D: NA; J: TRBJ1-6; length: 15; DNA: TGTGCCAGCACCGGACAGTACTCCTATAATTCACCCCTCCACTTT; CDR3: CASTGQYSYNSPLHF
V: TRBV5-1; size: NA; D: NA; J: TRBJ1-2; length: 14; DNA: TGCGCCAGCAGCTTGGACACGGGTTTTGATGGCTACACCTTC; CDR3: CASSLDTGFDGYTF
V: TRBV5-5; size: few; D: NA; J: TRBJ1-6; length: 16; DNA: TGTGCCAGCAGCCGACAGTTAAGCTCCTATAATTCACCCCTCCACTTT; CDR3: CASSRQLSSYNSPLHF
V: TRBV19; size: NA; D: NA; J: TRBJ1-2; length: 15; DNA: TGTGCCAGTAGTATGGGGGACACAAAGGGCTATGGCTACACCTTC; CDR3: CASSMGDTKGYGYTF
V: TRBV2; size: NA; D: NA; J: TRBJ2-7; length: 15; DNA: TGTGCCAGCAGTGAAATGGGTCAGGGGCTTGACGAGCAGTACTTC; CDR3: CASSEMGQGLDEQYF
V: TRBV18; size: NA; D: NA; J: TRBJ1-1; length: 13; DNA: TGTGCCAGCTCACCAGTCTTGAACACTGAAGCTTTCTTT; CDR3: CASSPVLNTEAFF
V: TRBV2; size: NA; D: NA; J: TRBJ2-1; length: 13; DNA: TGTGCCAGCAATTGGGGGGGCCGAGGTGAGCAGTTCTTC; CDR3: CASNWGGRGEQFF
V: TRBV27; size: NA; D: TRBD1; J: TRBJ2-5; length: 14; DNA: TGTGCCAGCAGTCCCCAGGGGGCCCCAGAGACCCAGTACTTC; CDR3: CASSPQGAPETQYF
V: TRBV7-9; size: few; D: TRBD1; J: TRBJ2-7; length: 14; DNA: TGTGCCAGCAGCTTAGATAGGGGGCGGTACGAGCAGTACTTC; CDR3: CASSLDRGRYEQYF
V: TRBV19; size: NA; D: NA; J: TRBJ1-3; length: 15; DNA: TGTGCCTCCTCGCGGGGAGGCGTCGCTGGAAACACCATATATTTT; CDR3: CASSRGGVAGNTIYF
V: TRBV7-9; size: many; D: TRBD1; J: TRBJ1-5; length: 15; DNA: TGTGCCAGCAGCTTACAGGGGGCGCAAAGTCAGCCCCAGCATTTT; CDR3: CASSLQGAQSQPQHF
V: TRBV18; size: NA; D: TRBD1; J: TRBJ1-1; length: 15; DNA: TGTGCCAGCTCACCACGCGACAGGGCGAACACTGAAGCTTTCTTT; CDR3: CASSPRDRANTEAFF
V: TRBV7-2; size: NA; D: TRBD2; J: TRBJ2-7; length: 14; DNA: TGTGCCAGCAGCTTTAGCGGGGGTGTTTACGAGCAGTACTTC; CDR3: CASSFSGGVYEQYF
V: TRBV5-8; size: NA; D: NA; J: TRBJ2-2; length: 17; DNA: TGTGCCAGCAGCTTGGTCGGCGCAAGCGGACGCACCGGGGAGCTGTTTTTT; CDR3: CASSLVGASGRTGELFF
V: TRBV7-2; size: NA; D: TRBD1; J: TRBJ1-2; length: 14; DNA: TGTGCCAGCAGCCCAGGACAGGGGGCGTTTGGCTACACCTTC; CDR3: CASSPGQGAFGYTF
V: TRBV28; size: NA; D: TRBD1; J: TRBJ1-5; length: 17; DNA: TGTGCCAGCAGTTTTAGCCACACAGGGGTTGGCAATCAGCCCCAGCATTTT; CDR3: CASSFSHTGVGNQPQHF
V: TRBV29-1; size: NA; D: TRBD1; J: TRBJ1-2; length: 14; DNA: TGCAGCGTTGTGGTGGCAGGGGGACACTATGGCTACACCTTC; CDR3: CSVVVAGGHYGYTF
V: TRBV2; size: NA; D: TRBD2; J: TRBJ2-7; length: 13; DNA: TGTGCCAGCACCTCCCGGGGGGGCTACGAGCAGTACTTC; CDR3: CASTSRGGYEQYF
V: TRBV6-2/TRBV6-3; size: NA; D: TRBD1; J: TRBJ1-2; length: 13; DNA: TGTGCCAGCAGTGACGGGACAGGGAATATCTACACCTTC; CDR3: CASSDGTGNIYTF
V: TRBV16; size: few; D: TRBD1; J: TRBJ1-5; length: 15; DNA: TGTGCCAGCAGCTCACACCCCAGGGGGGATCAGCCCCAGCATTTT; CDR3: CASSSHPRGDQPQHF
V: TRBV4-1; size: NA; D: TRBD2; J: TRBJ2-5; length: 18; DNA: TGCGCCAGCAGCCAAGTCGGGACTAGCGGGGGACCCCAAGAGACCCAGTACTTC; CDR3: CASSQVGTSGGPQETQYF
V: TRBV28; size: NA; D: NA; J: TRBJ1-2; length: 13; DNA: TGTGCCAGCAGTTTCCAGGGGCCCTATGGCTACACCTTC; CDR3: CASSFQGPYGYTF
V: TRBV5-6; size: NA; D: NA; J: TRBJ1-3; length: 12; DNA: TGTGCCAGCAGCTTGGGGGGCAACACCATATATTTT; CDR3: CASSLGGNTIYF
V: TRBV20-1; size: NA; D: NA; J: TRBJ2-7; length: 12; DNA: TGCAGTGCTAGTCCAGGAACCTACGAGCAGTACTTC; CDR3: CSASPGTYEQYF
V: TRBV4-1; size: NA; D: NA; J: TRBJ1-4; length: 15; DNA: TGCGCCAGCAGCCAACTGGACAGTCGTAATGAAAAACTGTTTTTT; CDR3: CASSQLDSRNEKLFF
V: TRBV9; size: NA; D: NA; J: TRBJ2-2; length: 16; DNA: TGTGCCAGCAGCCCCCCGGGGAACAGCAACACCGGGGAGCTGTTTTTT; CDR3: CASSPPGNSNTGELFF
V: TRBV9; size: NA; D: NA; J: TRBJ1-1; length: 14; DNA: TGTGCCAGCAGCGTAGGATCCTTCGGGACTGAAGCTTTCTTT; CDR3: CASSVGSFGTEAFF
V: TRBV30; size: NA; D: TRBD1; J: TRBJ2-5; length: 12; DNA: TGTGCTCTTAGAGAGGGACAGGAGACCCAGTACTTC; CDR3: CALREGQETQYF
V: TRBV3-1/TRBV3-2; size: NA; D: TRBD1; J: TRBJ2-2; length: 14; DNA: TGTGCCAGCAGACCAAGGGGGCTGACCGGGGAGCTGTTTTTT; CDR3: CASRPRGLTGELFF
V: TRBV18; size: NA; D: NA; J: TRBJ2-2; length: 14; DNA: TGTGCCAGCTCACCACTCGGGGAGGCCGGGGAGCTGTTTTTT; CDR3: CASSPLGEAGELFF
V: TRBV7-2; size: NA; D: TRBD2; J: TRBJ2-1; length: 17; DNA: TGTGCCAGCAGCCTGACAGCGGGGGCTCATAAAGGGAATGAGCAGTTCTTC; CDR3: CASSLTAGAHKGNEQFF